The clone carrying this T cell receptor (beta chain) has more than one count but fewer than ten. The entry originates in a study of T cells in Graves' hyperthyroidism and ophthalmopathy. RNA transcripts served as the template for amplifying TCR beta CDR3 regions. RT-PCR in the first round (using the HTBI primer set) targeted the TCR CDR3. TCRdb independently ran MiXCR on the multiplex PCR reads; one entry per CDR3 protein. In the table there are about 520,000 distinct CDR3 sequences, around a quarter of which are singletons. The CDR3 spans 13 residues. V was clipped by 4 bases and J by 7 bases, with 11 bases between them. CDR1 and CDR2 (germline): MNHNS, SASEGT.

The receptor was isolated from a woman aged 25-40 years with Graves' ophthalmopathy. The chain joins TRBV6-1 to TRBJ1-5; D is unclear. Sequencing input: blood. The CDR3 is CASSATPQQPQHF. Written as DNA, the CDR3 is TGTGCCAGCAGTGCCACCCCTCAACAGCCCCAGCATTTT.